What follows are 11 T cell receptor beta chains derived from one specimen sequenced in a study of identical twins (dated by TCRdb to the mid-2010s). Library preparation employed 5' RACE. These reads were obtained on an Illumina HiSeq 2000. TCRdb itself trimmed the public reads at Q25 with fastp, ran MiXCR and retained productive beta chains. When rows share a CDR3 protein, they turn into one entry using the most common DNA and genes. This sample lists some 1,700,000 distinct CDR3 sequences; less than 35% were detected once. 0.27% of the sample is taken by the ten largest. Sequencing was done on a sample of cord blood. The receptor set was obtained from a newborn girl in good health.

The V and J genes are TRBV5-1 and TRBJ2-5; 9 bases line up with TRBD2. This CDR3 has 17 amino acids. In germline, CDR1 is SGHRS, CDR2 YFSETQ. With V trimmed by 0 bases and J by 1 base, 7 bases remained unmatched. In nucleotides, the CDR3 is TGCGCCAGCAGCTTGGCGGCAATAGCGGGAGCCCAAGAGACCCAGTACTTC. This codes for CASSLAAIAGAQETQYF.

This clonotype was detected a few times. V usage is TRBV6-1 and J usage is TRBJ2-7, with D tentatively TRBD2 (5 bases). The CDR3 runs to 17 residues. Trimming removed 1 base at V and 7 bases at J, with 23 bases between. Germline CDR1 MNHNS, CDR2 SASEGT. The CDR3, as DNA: TGTGCCAGCAGTGAAGGGTCCGCGGGTAGCTCCTACAATGAGCAGTACTTC. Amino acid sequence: CASSEGSAGSSYNEQYF.

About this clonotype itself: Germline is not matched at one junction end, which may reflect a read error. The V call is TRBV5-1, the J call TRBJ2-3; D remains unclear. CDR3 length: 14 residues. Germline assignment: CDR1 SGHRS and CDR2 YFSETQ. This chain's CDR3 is CASSLGVLTNTQYF. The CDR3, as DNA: TGCGCCAGCAGCCTAGGAGTCCTCACAAATACGCAGTATTTT.

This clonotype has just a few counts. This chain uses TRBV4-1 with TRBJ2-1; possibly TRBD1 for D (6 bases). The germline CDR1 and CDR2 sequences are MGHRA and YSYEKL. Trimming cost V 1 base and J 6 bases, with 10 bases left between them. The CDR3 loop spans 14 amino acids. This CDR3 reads CASSQVNRVNEQFF. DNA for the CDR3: TGCGCCAGCAGCCAAGTAAACAGGGTCAATGAGCAGTTCTTC.

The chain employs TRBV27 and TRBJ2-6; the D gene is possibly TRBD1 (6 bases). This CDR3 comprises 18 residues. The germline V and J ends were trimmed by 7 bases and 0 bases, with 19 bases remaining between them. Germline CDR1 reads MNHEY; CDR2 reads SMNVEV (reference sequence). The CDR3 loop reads CASIRPGQISSGANVLTF. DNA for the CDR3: TGTGCCAGCATTAGGCCGGGACAAATCAGCTCTGGGGCCAACGTCCTGACTTTC.

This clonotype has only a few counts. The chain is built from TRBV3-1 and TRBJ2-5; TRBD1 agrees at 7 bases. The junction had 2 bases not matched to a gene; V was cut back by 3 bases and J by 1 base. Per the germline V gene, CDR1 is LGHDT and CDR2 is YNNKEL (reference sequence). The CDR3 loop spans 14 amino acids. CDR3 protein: CASSQTGLQETQYF. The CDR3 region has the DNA TGTGCCAGCAGCCAGACAGGGCTCCAAGAGACCCAGTACTTC.

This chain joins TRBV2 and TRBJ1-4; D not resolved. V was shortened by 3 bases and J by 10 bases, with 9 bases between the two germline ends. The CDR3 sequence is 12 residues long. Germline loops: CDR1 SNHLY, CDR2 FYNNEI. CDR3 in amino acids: CASSESGGKLFF. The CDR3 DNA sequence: TGTGCCAGCAGTGAGTCGGGAGGAAAACTGTTTTTT.

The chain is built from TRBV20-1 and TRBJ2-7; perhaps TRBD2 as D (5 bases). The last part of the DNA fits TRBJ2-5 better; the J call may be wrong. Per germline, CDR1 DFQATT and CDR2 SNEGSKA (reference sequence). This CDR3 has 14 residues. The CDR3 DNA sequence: TGCAGTGCTCTGACGGAGGCCATTGAAGAGACCCAGTACTTC. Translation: CSALTEAIEETQYF.

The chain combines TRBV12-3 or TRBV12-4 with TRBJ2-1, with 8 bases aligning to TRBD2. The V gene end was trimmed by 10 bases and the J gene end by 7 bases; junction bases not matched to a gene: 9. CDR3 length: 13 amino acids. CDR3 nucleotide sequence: TGTGCCACCCGCCGACTAGCGTCTAATGAGCAGTTCTTC. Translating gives CATRRLASNEQFF.

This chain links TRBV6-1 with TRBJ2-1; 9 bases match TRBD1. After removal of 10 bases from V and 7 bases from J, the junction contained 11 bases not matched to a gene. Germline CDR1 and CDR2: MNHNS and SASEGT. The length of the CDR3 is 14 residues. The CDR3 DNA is TGTGCCATCGCGGACAGGGGAAGGTTAAATGAGCAGTTCTTC. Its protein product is CAIADRGRLNEQFF.

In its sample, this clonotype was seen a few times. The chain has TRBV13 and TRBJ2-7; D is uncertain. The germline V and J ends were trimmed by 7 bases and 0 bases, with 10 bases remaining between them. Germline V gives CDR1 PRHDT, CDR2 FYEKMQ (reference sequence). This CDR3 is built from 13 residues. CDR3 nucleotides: TGTGCCAGCACCACGAGGAGCTCCTACGAGCAGTACTTC. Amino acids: CASTTRSSYEQYF.